A single T cell receptor beta chain is shown here with its context. Method: immunoSEQ multiplex PCR; TCRdb's copy keeps in-frame clones and lacks some. The sample has 30,000 or so clones, about 90% seen once; the top ten hold about 6.3%. The sample originates from a study of T cell changes during pregnancy in multiple sclerosis. The ends lost 5 bases at V and 2 bases at J; junction bases unmatched: 13. Per the germline V gene, CDR1 is SGHVS and CDR2 is FNYEAQ. The CDR3 extends over 17 amino acids. This receptor was taken from a female donor with multiple sclerosis, enrolled in a pregnancy study. This chain connects TRBV7-6 to TRBJ2-7; 9 positions agree with TRBD1. The sequences come from CD8+ T cells from peripheral blood mononuclear cells, collected before pregnancy. CDR3 DNA: TGTGCCAGCAGCCCCTATATAGGGGACAGGGCGACCTACGAGCAGTACTTC. It is translated as CASSPYIGDRATYEQYF.